Sequencing of this TCR beta chain was carried out in a study of shared clonotypes between healthy human individuals. Donors, without exception, were Caucasian adults residing in Nashville, Tennessee. Notes on the study in general: How much donors shared clonotypes was expected to be affected by sequencing depth. Naive subsets usually exceeded memory subsets in estimated richness.

As concerns this clone: The target antigen is unknown.

V was trimmed by 5 bases and J by 8 bases, leaving 18 bases between them. Germline assignment: CDR1 MDHEN and CDR2 SYDVKM. The CDR3 contains 14 residues. Using approximately 190 ng DNA, 32,000 or so T cell genomes, the sorted-subset replicate PCRs were run. Produced via immunoSEQ multiplex PCR; TCRdb's table is partial and in-frame only. In the table there are around 1,100,000 clones, roughly 80% of which are singletons. The receptor was isolated from a man aged 18 to 29 in good health. Some clones in this sample may be carry-over from other donors' samples. Source material: memory CD4+ T cells from PBMCs. As to subset: CD45RA-negative fraction. The V and J genes are TRBV28 and TRBJ1-2, with D perhaps TRBD1 (6 bases). The CDR3 sequence is CASSSDRLEGGYTF. The DNA for the CDR3 is TGTGCCAGCAGTAGTGACAGGCTCGAGGGAGGCTACACCTTC.